The 3 T cell receptor beta chains below all came from one sample that was sequenced in a study of control samples from healthy donors and cancer patients. Method: immunoSEQ multiplex PCR; TCRdb's copy keeps in-frame clones and lacks some. Of some 100,000 clones in the sample, approximately 90% were seen once. The sequenced sample was blood. The source is a human donor in good health. The donor label of this sample is uncertain.

This chain joins TRBV6-1 and TRBJ1-6, with unresolved D. The CDR3 covers 13 residues. Trimming shortened V by 2 bases and J by 9 bases, and 8 bases separated the two germline ends. Germline loops: CDR1 MNHNS, CDR2 SASEGT. CDR3 nucleotide sequence: TGTGCCAGCAGTGAATTACTGGTTTCACCCCTCCACTTT. Translated, it gives CASSELLVSPLHF.

The chain is built from TRBV7-8 and TRBJ2-2; no clear D gene. Deletions cut 5 bases from V and 6 bases from J, with 13 bases between. The CDR3 totals 14 residues. Germline V lookup: CDR1 SGHVS, CDR2 FQNEAQ. CDR3 nucleotides: TGTGCCAGCAGCCCCGTAATTTCACCCGGGGAGCTGTTTTTT. Translating it yields CASSPVISPGELFF.

This rearrangement joins TRBV28 to TRBJ2-7; 8 positions agree with TRBD1. The CDR3 runs 16 residues. J was trimmed by 0 bases and V by 3 bases; bases with no gene match: 7. Germline-derived CDR1 and CDR2 are MDHEN and SYDVKM. The CDR3 bases are TGTGCCAGCAGTTTGCCACAGGGGGTCATCTCCTACGAGCAGTACTTC. It encodes CASSLPQGVISYEQYF.